This record covers a single T cell receptor (beta chain). Its specificity is not known. Trimming at V came to 6 bases and at J to 5 bases, leaving 6 bases not matched to a gene. CDR3 length: 13 amino acids. Germline V gene data show CDR1 as MNHEY and CDR2 as SVGAGI. This sample is drawn from a study of T cell responses to AZD1222 COVID-19 vaccine. Overall study results and limits: Reportedly, close to half of spike-specific TCRs are directed against unmutated variant regions. Two doses of AZD1222 preceded a rise in Spike-specific TCR breadth and depth. The number of AZD1222 recipients seropositive at baseline was only 5 to 7.

This table comes from immunoSEQ multiplex PCR, and its TCRdb copy is limited to in-frame clones, with some not included. Of around 100,000 clones listed, about 94% were seen once; the top ten hold around 5%. The specimen was peripheral blood, collected on day 0 of AZD1222 vaccination. V usage is TRBV6-5 and J usage is TRBJ2-7, with 8 nucleotides matching TRBD1. This sequence was found in an adult in good health. CDR3 amino acids: CASSLGQGHEQYF. The CDR3 coding sequence is TGTGCCAGCAGCCTCGGACAGGGCCACGAGCAGTACTTC.